Listed below are T cell receptor beta chains from one sample, sequenced in a study of blood T cell repertoires in COVID-19. Clones were read by immunoSEQ multiplex PCR, and TCRdb kept only the in-frame ones, dropping some. This sample has more than 150,000 clones; more than 70% occur once, and the top ten carry approximately 2.9%. Sequenced input: peripheral blood. These receptors came from an elderly woman with active or convalescent COVID-19. Both conserved end residues are part of each CDR3. The order of the fields is J gene, D gene, V gene, clone size, CDR3 protein, CDR3 DNA. D genes are given only for firm matches. Not every row has a clone size; where given, it reads once, few, many or a size class.

>TRBJ2-1|TRBD2|TRBV5-1|NA
CASSSPGLAGGQYNEQFF
TGCGCCAGCAGCTCCCCGGGACTAGCGGGGGGACAGTACAATGAGCAGTTCTTC
>TRBJ2-2|TRBD1|TRBV5-1|NA
CASSYTGVNTGELFF
TGCGCCAGCAGCTATACAGGGGTGAACACCGGGGAGCTGTTTTTT
>TRBJ2-2|NA|TRBV5-1|NA
CASSFQGTIYTGELFF
TGCGCCAGCAGCTTTCAGGGGACCATCTACACCGGGGAGCTGTTTTTT
>TRBJ1-2|NA|TRBV6-5|once
CASSSLTVYYGYTF
TGTGCCAGCAGTTCCCTGACAGTTTACTATGGCTACACCTTC
>TRBJ2-5|TRBD1|TRBV11-3|NA
CASSQVGQDPGTQYF
TGTGCCAGCAGCCAAGTGGGACAGGACCCGGGGACCCAGTACTTC
>TRBJ2-7|NA|TRBV27|NA
CASRGAASYEQYF
TGTGCCAGCAGGGGGGCGGCCTCCTACGAGCAGTACTTC
>TRBJ2-1|NA|TRBV5-1|NA
CASSLRPGFTNEQFF
TGCGCCAGCAGCTTGCGGCCAGGGTTCACGAATGAGCAGTTCTTC
>TRBJ2-5|TRBD2|TRBV7-6|NA
CASSLEAGGPGETQYF
TGTGCCAGCAGCTTAGAGGCGGGGGGGCCCGGAGAGACCCAGTACTTC
>TRBJ2-3|TRBD2|TRBV5-1|few
CASSLSAGDADTQYF
TGCGCCAGCAGCTTGAGTGCGGGGGACGCAGATACGCAGTATTTT
>TRBJ1-1|NA|TRBV7-9|NA
CASSLDRYMNTEAFF
TGTGCCAGCAGCCTTGACAGATACATGAACACTGAAGCTTTCTTT
>TRBJ2-7|NA|TRBV14|few
CASSRHVGLYEQYF
TGTGCCAGCAGCCGTCACGTCGGACTCTACGAGCAGTACTTC
>TRBJ2-7|TRBD2|TRBV5-1|NA
CASSLAAGGSYEQYF
TGCGCCAGCAGCTTGGCCGCGGGGGGCTCCTACGAGCAGTACTTC
>TRBJ2-3|NA|TRBV9|NA
CASSVEADALDTDTQYF
TGTGCCAGCAGCGTAGAAGCGGACGCACTAGACACAGATACGCAGTATTTT
>TRBJ1-3|NA|TRBV7-2|NA
CASSLARGGNTIYF
TGTGCCAGCAGCCTGGCTAGGGGTGGAAACACCATATATTTT
>TRBJ1-2|NA|TRBV4-1|NA
CASSPDGGVYGYTF
TGCGCCAGCAGCCCGGATGGGGGGGTCTATGGCTACACCTTC
>TRBJ2-5|TRBD2|TRBV7-6|NA
CASSLSRLARQETQYF
TGTGCCAGCAGCCTTTCCCGACTAGCGCGACAAGAGACCCAGTACTTC
>TRBJ1-5|NA|TRBV10-2|NA
CASSDTEPLRQPQHF
TGCGCCAGCAGTGACACTGAACCCTTGAGGCAGCCCCAGCATTTT
>TRBJ1-4|TRBD1|TRBV5-1|NA
CASSLSPSRGEKLFF
TGCGCCAGCAGCTTGTCCCCGAGCAGGGGGGAAAAACTGTTTTTT
>TRBJ2-1|TRBD1|TRBV5-1|NA
CASSFGAGGIGEQFF
TGCGCCAGCAGCTTCGGGGCAGGGGGTATTGGTGAGCAGTTCTTC
>TRBJ1-5|TRBD1|TRBV5-1|NA
CASSWGYRGSNQPQHF
TGCGCCAGCAGCTGGGGATACAGGGGTAGCAATCAGCCCCAGCATTTT
>TRBJ1-4|NA|TRBV29-1|NA
CSVIEVATNEKLFF
TGCAGCGTTATCGAGGTTGCAACTAATGAAAAACTGTTTTTT
>TRBJ2-6|NA|TRBV5-1|NA
CASSFYGLRSSGANVLTF
TGCGCCAGCAGCTTTTATGGACTCCGTAGCTCTGGGGCCAACGTCCTGACTTTC
>TRBJ2-1|NA|TRBV11-2|few
CASSPRSTGIEQFF
TGTGCCAGCAGCCCCCGGTCCACCGGGATAGAGCAGTTCTTC
>TRBJ1-2|TRBD1|TRBV5-1|many
CASSLGDRGYGYTF
TGCGCCAGCAGCTTGGGGGACAGGGGTTATGGCTACACCTTC
>TRBJ1-1|TRBD1|TRBV7-2|NA
CASSLAPGRGRTEAFF
TGTGCCAGCAGCTTAGCGCCCGGCAGGGGGCGGACTGAAGCTTTCTTT
>TRBJ1-1|NA|TRBV5-4|few
CASSHSLTEAFF
TGTGCCAGCAGCCACAGTCTTACTGAAGCTTTCTTT
>TRBJ2-7|NA|TRBV3-1/TRBV3-2|NA
CASSLQGAYEQYF
TGTGCCAGCAGCCTTCAAGGGGCCTACGAGCAGTACTTC
>TRBJ1-5|NA|TRBV6-1|NA
CASSATYIQGVNQPQHF
TGTGCCAGCAGTGCAACCTACATACAGGGAGTCAATCAGCCCCAGCATTTT
>TRBJ1-5|TRBD1|TRBV6-6|NA
CASSGQGSQPQHF
TGTGCCAGCAGTGGACAGGGGAGTCAGCCCCAGCATTTT
>TRBJ1-4|NA|TRBV3-1/TRBV3-2|NA
CASTLRGERKLFF
TGTGCCAGCACCCTCAGGGGTGAACGGAAACTGTTTTTT
>TRBJ2-7|NA|TRBV6-5|NA
CASSYDGGAAEQYF
TGTGCCAGCAGTTACGATGGGGGGGCGGCCGAGCAGTACTTC
>TRBJ2-7|NA|TRBV9|NA
CASSGSYSYEQYF
TGTGCCAGCAGCGGGTCCTACTCCTACGAGCAGTACTTC
>TRBJ1-2|NA|TRBV5-4|NA
CASSLVESNYGYTF
TGTGCCAGCAGCTTGGTTGAAAGCAACTATGGCTACACCTTC
>TRBJ2-3|NA|TRBV28|NA
CASKLGVSTDTQYF
TGTGCCAGCAAGCTAGGGGTAAGCACAGATACGCAGTATTTT
>TRBJ2-7|NA|TRBV10-1|NA
CASSEAREHEQYF
TGCGCCAGCAGTGAGGCCAGGGAACACGAGCAGTACTTC
>TRBJ1-2|TRBD1|TRBV29-1|NA
CSVDSWDRVIYGYTF
TGCAGCGTTGACTCGTGGGACAGGGTCATCTATGGCTACACCTTC
>TRBJ2-1|NA|TRBV6-5|many
CASSPGQGLYNEQFF
TGTGCCAGCAGTCCCGGACAGGGACTATACAATGAGCAGTTCTTC